The rows below give T cell receptor beta chains drawn from one sample of a study of blood T cell repertoires in COVID-19. The assay was immunoSEQ multiplex PCR, and TCRdb's table has in-frame clones only and misses some. The table includes 87,000 or so clones, 75% to 90% detected once. Sequenced sample: peripheral blood. These receptors all come from a woman aged 80 or over with active or convalescent COVID-19. Both conserved end residues are part of each CDR3. The D gene is left open where the match is weak. Some rows mark clone size as missing; the rest say once, few, many or name a class of expanded clone.

clone_size: .
j_call: TRBJ1-1
d_call: .
v_call: TRBV2
cdr3_aa: CASSERRKNTEAFF
cdr3_nt: TGTGCCAGCAGTGAGCGGAGGAAGAACACTGAAGCTTTCTTT

clone_size: .
j_call: TRBJ1-3
d_call: .
v_call: TRBV27
cdr3_aa: CASSRQSTGNTIYF
cdr3_nt: TGTGCCAGCAGTAGACAGAGTACTGGAAACACCATATATTTT

clone_size: .
j_call: TRBJ1-2
d_call: .
v_call: TRBV29-1
cdr3_aa: CSVEDRGSYGYTF
cdr3_nt: TGCAGCGTTGAAGATAGGGGGTCCTATGGCTACACCTTC

clone_size: .
j_call: TRBJ1-2
d_call: .
v_call: TRBV15
cdr3_aa: CATSPTTPGDGYTF
cdr3_nt: TGTGCCACCAGCCCCACAACCCCAGGGGATGGCTACACCTTC

clone_size: .
j_call: TRBJ2-1
d_call: TRBD2
v_call: TRBV7-8
cdr3_aa: CASSLVSGGALGQFF
cdr3_nt: TGTGCCAGCAGCTTAGTTAGCGGGGGGGCCCTTGGGCAGTTCTTC

clone_size: .
j_call: TRBJ1-1
d_call: TRBD1
v_call: TRBV27
cdr3_aa: CASSFDRVGTEAFF
cdr3_nt: TGTGCCAGCAGTTTTGACAGGGTAGGAACTGAAGCTTTCTTT

clone_size: .
j_call: TRBJ2-5
d_call: TRBD1
v_call: TRBV6-5
cdr3_aa: CASRLRDRSQETQYF
cdr3_nt: TGTGCCAGCAGACTACGGGACAGGTCCCAAGAGACCCAGTACTTC

clone_size: once
j_call: TRBJ1-1
d_call: TRBD1
v_call: TRBV29-1
cdr3_aa: CSVMDRGRGTEAFF
cdr3_nt: TGCAGCGTAATGGACAGGGGGCGAGGCACTGAAGCTTTCTTT

clone_size: .
j_call: TRBJ1-1
d_call: .
v_call: TRBV7-9
cdr3_aa: CASSFSRLDRNTEAFF
cdr3_nt: TGTGCCAGCAGCTTTTCTCGGCTGGACAGGAACACTGAAGCTTTCTTT

clone_size: .
j_call: TRBJ2-1
d_call: TRBD2
v_call: TRBV3-1/TRBV3-2
cdr3_aa: CASSGGISGGSYNEQFF
cdr3_nt: TGTGCCAGCAGCGGCGGAATTAGCGGGGGGTCATACAATGAGCAGTTCTTC

clone_size: .
j_call: TRBJ2-1
d_call: .
v_call: TRBV20-1
cdr3_aa: CSSGTNEQFF
cdr3_nt: TGCAGCAGCGGAACCAATGAGCAGTTCTTC

clone_size: .
j_call: TRBJ2-1
d_call: TRBD1
v_call: TRBV24-1
cdr3_aa: CATSAAGGSNEQFF
cdr3_nt: TGTGCCACCAGTGCGGCAGGGGGAAGCAATGAGCAGTTCTTC

clone_size: few
j_call: TRBJ1-1
d_call: .
v_call: TRBV20-1
cdr3_aa: CSASGTGNAEAFF
cdr3_nt: TGCAGTGCTAGTGGGACGGGGAACGCTGAAGCTTTCTTT

clone_size: .
j_call: TRBJ2-7
d_call: TRBD2
v_call: TRBV5-4
cdr3_aa: CASSQLAREQYF
cdr3_nt: TGTGCCAGCAGCCAACTAGCGCGCGAGCAGTACTTC

clone_size: .
j_call: TRBJ1-5
d_call: .
v_call: TRBV7-8
cdr3_aa: CASSLGGPQPQHF
cdr3_nt: TGTGCCAGCAGCTTAGGGGGGCCTCAGCCCCAGCATTTT

clone_size: .
j_call: TRBJ1-1
d_call: .
v_call: TRBV3-1/TRBV3-2
cdr3_aa: CASSQRQPNTEAFF
cdr3_nt: TGTGCCAGCAGCCAAAGACAGCCCAACACTGAAGCTTTCTTT

clone_size: .
j_call: TRBJ1-2
d_call: .
v_call: TRBV19
cdr3_aa: CASSIDRGGSYGYTF
cdr3_nt: TGTGCCAGTAGTATAGATCGTGGAGGAAGCTATGGCTACACCTTC

clone_size: .
j_call: TRBJ2-3
d_call: TRBD2
v_call: TRBV7-8
cdr3_aa: CASSLDAGGKTDTQYF
cdr3_nt: TGTGCCAGCAGCTTGGATGCGGGAGGGAAGACAGATACGCAGTATTTT

clone_size: .
j_call: TRBJ2-3
d_call: TRBD1
v_call: TRBV24-1
cdr3_aa: CATSDTYRGPSTDTQYF
cdr3_nt: TGTGCCACCAGTGACACGTACAGGGGGCCGAGCACAGATACGCAGTATTTT

clone_size: .
j_call: TRBJ2-2
d_call: TRBD1
v_call: TRBV14
cdr3_aa: CASSQLRGPTGELFF
cdr3_nt: TGTGCCAGCAGCCAGTTGAGGGGGCCCACCGGGGAGCTGTTTTTT

clone_size: .
j_call: TRBJ2-3
d_call: .
v_call: TRBV7-3
cdr3_aa: CASSVGGTDTQYF
cdr3_nt: TGTGCCAGCAGTGTAGGAGGAACAGATACGCAGTATTTT

clone_size: .
j_call: TRBJ2-3
d_call: TRBD2
v_call: TRBV18
cdr3_aa: CASSSDVSGSNTDTQYF
cdr3_nt: TGTGCCAGCTCATCGGACGTTAGCGGGAGTAACACAGATACGCAGTATTTT

clone_size: .
j_call: TRBJ1-2
d_call: .
v_call: TRBV5-1
cdr3_aa: CASSLGGGDYGYTF
cdr3_nt: TGCGCCAGCAGCTTGGGGGGCGGCGACTATGGCTACACCTTC

clone_size: .
j_call: TRBJ1-1
d_call: .
v_call: TRBV7-3
cdr3_aa: CASREDMNTEAFF
cdr3_nt: TGTGCCAGTCGGGAGGACATGAACACTGAAGCTTTCTTT